This T cell receptor (beta chain) is from a study of low-dose radiotherapy and immunotherapy resistance in tumors. There are many counts of this clonotype. Regarding time point: after trial treatment. Treatment: LDRT plus nivolumab, ipilimumab, low-dose cyclophosphamide and aspirin (RACIN trial). Those eligible were patients bearing advanced solid tumors lacking tumor-infiltrating lymphocytes. Priming of first-strand cDNA relied on TRAV- and TRBV-specific primers (covering alpha and beta chains). TCRs were put through approximately 20 PCR cycles of amplification with Phusion. A constant-region primer and the V-primer adapter served as the primer pair. Amplification of isolated mRNA was accomplished via in vitro transcription. From the reads, TCRdb called clonotypes with MiXCR, one entry per CDR3 protein. Of 65,000 to 85,000 distinct CDR3 sequences listed, about a sixth are singletons. Per the germline V gene, CDR1 is SQVTM and CDR2 is ANQGSEA. CDR3 length: 13 residues. V was cut by 7 bases and J by 9 bases, with 19 bases left in between.

V is TRBV29-1 and J is TRBJ1-5, with unresolved D. The sequenced sample was PBMCs, obtained after low-dose radiotherapy plus immunotherapy. This clonotype originated in a male donor with prostate cancer. The CDR3 is CSARENPSGPQHF. In DNA form, the CDR3 reads TGCAGCGCGAGGGAAAACCCCAGCGGGCCCCAGCATTTT.